A selection of T cell receptor beta chains follows, all from one sample in a study of T cell responses to AZD1222 COVID-19 vaccine. Here immunoSEQ multiplex PCR was the method, and the copy in TCRdb shows in-frame clones only, minus some. The repertoire holds some 150,000 clones, with about 93% as singletons. The sequences come from peripheral blood, collected on day 0 of AZD1222 vaccination. These receptor sequences come from an adult in good health. The CDR3 runs from the conserved cysteine through the conserved F or W. The D gene is left open where the match is weak. Clone size is given for some rows only: seen once, a few or many times, or a class if the clone is expanded.

abundance	v_gene	j_gene	d_gene	CDR3aa	CDR3nt
-	TRBV11-2	TRBJ2-3	-	CASSLGSGLVTQYF	TGTGCCAGCAGCTTAGGGTCGGGACTCGTTACGCAGTATTTT
-	TRBV7-2	TRBJ2-5	-	CASTRGGYQETQYF	TGTGCCAGCACCCGCGGGGGCTACCAAGAGACCCAGTACTTC
-	TRBV7-2	TRBJ2-7	-	CASSIFSLTYEQYF	TGTGCCAGCAGTATATTTAGCTTGACCTACGAGCAGTACTTC
-	TRBV6-2/TRBV6-3	TRBJ2-1	TRBD2	CASGLAGEVYNEQFF	TGTGCCAGCGGCCTAGCGGGAGAAGTCTACAATGAGCAGTTCTTC
once	TRBV6-5	TRBJ2-2	-	CASRGDRTNTGELFF	TGTGCCAGCAGGGGAGACAGGACGAACACCGGGGAGCTGTTTTTT
-	TRBV11-2	TRBJ2-5	TRBD1	CASSLLTGGYETQYF	TGTGCCAGCAGCTTGTTAACAGGGGGTTATGAGACCCAGTACTTC
-	TRBV6-6	TRBJ2-7	-	CASSPLDLNGQYF	TGTGCCAGCAGCCCCCTGGACTTGAACGGGCAGTACTTC
-	TRBV6-4	TRBJ2-2	-	CASSENRDTGELFF	TGTGCCAGCAGTGAAAACCGGGACACCGGGGAGCTGTTTTTT
once	TRBV5-1	TRBJ1-1	-	CASSLNQNTEAFF	TGCGCCAGCAGCTTAAACCAGAACACTGAAGCTTTCTTT
-	TRBV28	TRBJ2-7	TRBD1	CASSTGGYEQYF	TGTGCCAGCAGCACAGGGGGGTACGAGCAGTACTTC
once	TRBV6-4	TRBJ1-4	-	CALYDGVNEKLFF	TGTGCCTTATACGATGGGGTTAATGAAAAACTGTTTTTT
-	TRBV5-1	TRBJ2-7	-	CASSQGPPGAYEQYF	TGCGCCAGCAGCCAGGGCCCCCCCGGGGCCTACGAGCAGTACTTC
-	TRBV28	TRBJ2-5	-	CASSSPGGTRGETQYF	TGTGCCAGCAGTTCCCCCGGGGGTACCCGCGGGGAGACCCAGTACTTC
-	TRBV28	TRBJ2-2	-	CASGPPSASGELFF	TGTGCCAGCGGTCCCCCTAGCGCCTCCGGGGAGCTGTTTTTT
once	TRBV7-9	TRBJ1-6	-	CASSLAFVSPLHF	TGTGCCAGCAGCTTAGCGTTCGTTTCACCCCTCCACTTT
-	TRBV6-2/TRBV6-3	TRBJ1-2	-	CASSYRGVDYGYTF	TGTGCCAGCAGTTACAGGGGAGTTGACTATGGCTACACCTTC
-	TRBV7-9	TRBJ1-3	-	CASSFVGNTIYF	TGTGCCAGCAGCTTTGTGGGAAACACCATATATTTT
-	TRBV12-5	TRBJ1-5	-	CASGSQVYSNQPQHF	TGTGCTAGTGGAAGCCAGGTATATAGCAATCAGCCCCAGCATTTT
-	TRBV11-2	TRBJ1-4	-	CASSLGQAEKLFF	TGTGCCAGCAGCTTAGGTCAGGCTGAAAAACTGTTTTTT
-	TRBV28	TRBJ1-3	TRBD1	CASSFPRTGTNTIYF	TGTGCCAGCAGTTTTCCCCGGACAGGAACAAACACCATATATTTT
-	TRBV7-8	TRBJ2-5	-	CASSSLTGGETQYF	TGTGCCAGCAGCTCTCTTACCGGGGGAGAGACCCAGTACTTC
-	TRBV19	TRBJ1-5	-	CASSLRGLRDQPQHF	TGTGCCAGTAGCCTTCGGGGTTTGAGGGATCAGCCCCAGCATTTT
-	TRBV7-2	TRBJ2-7	-	CASSQQHYEQYF	TGTGCCAGCAGCCAACAGCACTACGAGCAGTACTTC
-	TRBV6-2/TRBV6-3	TRBJ2-7	TRBD1	CASSDDRGLREQYF	TGTGCCAGCAGTGATGACAGGGGGCTTCGAGAGCAGTACTTC
-	TRBV6-1	TRBJ1-1	-	CASSPIRGGTEAFF	TGTGCCAGCAGCCCCATTCGGGGGGGCACTGAAGCTTTCTTT
-	TRBV14	TRBJ1-4	TRBD1	CASSQGYGTGGEKLFF	TGTGCCAGCAGCCAAGGATACGGGACAGGGGGTGAAAAACTGTTTTTT
-	TRBV4-3	TRBJ1-3	-	CASSQDLGSGNTIYF	TGCGCCAGCAGCCAAGATCTTGGGTCTGGAAACACCATATATTTT
-	TRBV19	TRBJ2-1	-	CASNRRGPDEQFF	TGTGCCAGTAACCGTAGGGGCCCGGATGAGCAGTTCTTC
-	TRBV3-1/TRBV3-2	TRBJ1-2	-	CASSHDRGGYTF	TGTGCCAGCAGCCACGACCGTGGCGGCTACACCTTC
-	TRBV3-1/TRBV3-2	TRBJ2-1	TRBD1	CASSDYRGAGFF	TGTGCCAGCAGCGACTACAGGGGCGCGGGGTTCTTC
-	TRBV5-1	TRBJ2-1	TRBD2	CASQAGTHNEQFF	TGCGCCAGCCAAGCGGGGACCCACAATGAGCAGTTCTTC
-	TRBV6-4	TRBJ1-6	-	CASSDNIDSPLHF	TGTGCCAGCAGTGATAACATCGATTCACCCCTCCACTTT
-	TRBV11-2	TRBJ2-1	-	CASREGGNNEQFF	TGTGCCAGCAGGGAGGGGGGCAACAATGAGCAGTTCTTC
once	TRBV18	TRBJ2-1	-	CASSPRGRKYNEQFF	TGTGCCAGCTCACCGCGGGGCAGAAAATACAATGAGCAGTTCTTC
-	TRBV21-1	TRBJ2-7	-	CASRRTTGTGGTYEQYF	TGTGCCAGCAGACGGACCACGGGGACAGGGGGAACCTACGAGCAGTACTTC
-	TRBV18	TRBJ1-5	-	CASSPIPVGTEPNQPQHF	TGTGCCAGCTCACCGATACCGGTAGGAACGGAACCTAATCAGCCCCAGCATTTT
-	TRBV4-2	TRBJ2-1	TRBD2	CASSQRGGNEQFF	TGTGCCAGCAGCCAGCGGGGGGGGAATGAGCAGTTCTTC
-	TRBV3-1/TRBV3-2	TRBJ2-5	-	CASSQSRGRETQYF	TGTGCCAGCAGCCAATCCCGGGGGCGGGAGACCCAGTACTTC
-	TRBV11-1	TRBJ1-2	-	CASSFRGGGYTF	TGTGCCAGCAGCTTCCGAGGTGGCGGCTACACCTTC
-	TRBV4-2	TRBJ1-4	TRBD1	CASSQDGPGQGALGQKLFF	TGTGCCAGCAGCCAAGACGGTCCGGGACAGGGGGCTTTGGGTCAAAAACTGTTTTTT